The source of this TCR beta chain is a study of blood T cell repertoires in COVID-19. Study overall: The United States, Italy and Spain were the sources of the acute and convalescent COVID-19 samples.

Source study methods: It was from reference gene primer amplification that nucleated cell counts were estimated. TCRdb's table, derived via immunoSEQ multiplex PCR, lists solely in-frame clones and lacks some. V and J calls and clone size are as listed in that table; D and trimming were resolved from the DNA. Of about 58,000 clones listed, around 78% were seen once; the top ten hold around 5%. Trimming at V came to 1 base and at J to 3 bases, leaving 2 bases not matched to a gene. CDR3 length: 14 amino acids. CDR1 and CDR2 from the germline V gene are MNHEY and SMNVEV (reference sequence). This clone was seen only a few times.

Sequenced material: peripheral blood. The V gene is TRBV27, the J gene TRBJ1-1, with TRBD1 identical over 7 bases. This clonotype originated in a human donor in a cohort sampled during active COVID-19. The CDR3 nucleotides read TGTGCCAGCAGTTTATTTACAGGGGACACTGAAGCTTTCTTT. This encodes CASSLFTGDTEAFF.